The table lists the clone carrying this TCR beta chain with a few counts. Its antigen is as yet unknown. Unmatched junction bases numbered 12, after V lost 1 base and J lost 0 bases. CDR3 length: 18 amino acids. From germline, CDR1 is MGHRA and CDR2 YSYEKL. This sample is drawn from a study of cytomegalovirus exposure and HLA in healthy donors. Study-wide background: Sequencing of roughly 180 million T cells in an earlier analysis found around 110 million unique TCR beta sequences. Study-wide results and limits: Later on, an analysis found that several of the most significant clusters appeared to be linked to common viral pathogens, which included parvovirus B19. Near-uniform donor sequencing depth was presumed by presence/absence analyses.

Researchers ran the PCR with 60 Vbeta and 13 Jbeta primers. Libraries were prepared by immunoSEQ multiplex PCR; TCRdb keeps only in-frame clonotypes and omits some of them. The sample includes 96,000 or so clones, approximately 75% seen only once; the top ten take approximately 14%. The V call is TRBV4-1, the J call TRBJ2-7, with TRBD2 matching over 7 bases. The sequencing input was PBMCs. The origin of this receptor is a woman in her 70s in good health and CMV-seropositive. CDR3 sequence (DNA): TGCGCCAGCAGCCAAGGTCGGTTCGTCCGGGAGGCCTCCTACGAGCAGTACTTC. Amino acid sequence: CASSQGRFVREASYEQYF.